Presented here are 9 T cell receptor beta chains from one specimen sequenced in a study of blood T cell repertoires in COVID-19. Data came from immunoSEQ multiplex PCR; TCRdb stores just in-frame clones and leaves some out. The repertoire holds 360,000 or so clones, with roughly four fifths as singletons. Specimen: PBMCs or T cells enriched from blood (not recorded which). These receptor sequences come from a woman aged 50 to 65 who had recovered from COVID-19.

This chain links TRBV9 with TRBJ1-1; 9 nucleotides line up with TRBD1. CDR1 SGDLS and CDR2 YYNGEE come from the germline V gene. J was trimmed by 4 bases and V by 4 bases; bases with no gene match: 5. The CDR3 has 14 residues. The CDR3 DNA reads TGTGCCAGCAGCCCTATGACAGGGGGCACTGAAGCTTTCTTT. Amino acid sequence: CASSPMTGGTEAFF.

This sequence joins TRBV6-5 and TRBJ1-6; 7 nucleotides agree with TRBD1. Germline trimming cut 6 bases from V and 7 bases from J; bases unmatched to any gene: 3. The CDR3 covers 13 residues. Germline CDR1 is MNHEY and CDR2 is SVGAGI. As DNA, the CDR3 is TGTGCCAGCAGAGAGACAGGGAATTCACCCCTCCACTTT. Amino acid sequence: CASRETGNSPLHF.

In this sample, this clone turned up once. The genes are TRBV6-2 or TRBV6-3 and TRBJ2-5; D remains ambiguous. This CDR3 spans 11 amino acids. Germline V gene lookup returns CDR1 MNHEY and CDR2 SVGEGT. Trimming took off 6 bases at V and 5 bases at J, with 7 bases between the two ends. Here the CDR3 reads CASSPSETQYF. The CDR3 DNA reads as TGTGCCAGCAGCCCCTCGGAGACCCAGTACTTC.

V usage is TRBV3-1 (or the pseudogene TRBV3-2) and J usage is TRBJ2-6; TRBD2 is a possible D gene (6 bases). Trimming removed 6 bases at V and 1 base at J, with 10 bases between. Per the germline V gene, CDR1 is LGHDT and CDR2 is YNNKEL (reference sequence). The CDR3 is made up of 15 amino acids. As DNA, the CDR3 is TGTGCCAGCAGTCCAGGGACTTCTGGGGCCAACGTCCTGACTTTC. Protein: CASSPGTSGANVLTF.

The CDR3: CASSFAGSGNTIYF. The CDR3 DNA sequence: TGTGCCAGTAGTTTCGCGGGCTCTGGAAACACCATATATTTT. This sequence joins TRBV19 and TRBJ1-3; unclear D gene. The length of the CDR3 is 14 residues. In germline, CDR1 is LNHDA, CDR2 SQIVND (reference sequence). The ends were cut back, 5 bases at V and 0 bases at J, with 8 bases in the middle.

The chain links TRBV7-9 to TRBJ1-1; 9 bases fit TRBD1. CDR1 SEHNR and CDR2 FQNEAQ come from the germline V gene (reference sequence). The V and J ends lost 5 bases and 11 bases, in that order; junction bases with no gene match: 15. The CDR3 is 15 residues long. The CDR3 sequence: CASSPGQGFSVDAFF. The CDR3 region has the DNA TGTGCCAGCAGCCCGGGACAGGGATTCTCCGTGGATGCTTTCTTT.

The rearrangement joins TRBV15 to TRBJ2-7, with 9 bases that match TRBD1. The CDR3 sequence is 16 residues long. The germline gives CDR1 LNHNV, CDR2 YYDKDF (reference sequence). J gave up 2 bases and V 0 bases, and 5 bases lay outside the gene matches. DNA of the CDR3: TGTGCCACCAGCAGAGAAAGGACAGGGGTAACCTACGAGCAGTACTTC. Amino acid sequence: CATSRERTGVTYEQYF.

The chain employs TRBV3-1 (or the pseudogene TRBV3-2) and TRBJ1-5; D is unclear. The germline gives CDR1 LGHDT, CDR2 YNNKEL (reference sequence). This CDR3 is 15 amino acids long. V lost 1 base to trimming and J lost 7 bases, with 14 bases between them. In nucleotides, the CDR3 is TGTGCCAGCAGCCAAGCCGGACGGGGTGACCAGCCCCAGCATTTT. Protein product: CASSQAGRGDQPQHF.

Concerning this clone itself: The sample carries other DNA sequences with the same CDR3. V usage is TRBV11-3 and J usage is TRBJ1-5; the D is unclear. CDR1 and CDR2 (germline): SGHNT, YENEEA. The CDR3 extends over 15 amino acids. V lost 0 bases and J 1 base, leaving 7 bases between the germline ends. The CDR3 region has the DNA TGTGCCAGCAGCTTAGATGGCGGGAGCAATCAGCCCCAGCATTTT. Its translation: CASSLDGGSNQPQHF.